Given below is one TCR beta chain in context. Data came from immunoSEQ multiplex PCR; TCRdb stores just in-frame clones and leaves some out. Among hundreds of thousands of clones, around 80% were seen once, and the ten largest hold about 4%. These data come from a study of blood T cell repertoires in COVID-19. Study-level background: The analysed material was cDNA or gDNA that came from T cells, B-cell-depleted T cells, or PBMCs.

The receptor comes from a middle-aged woman with active or convalescent COVID-19. The specimen sequenced was peripheral blood.

The CDR3 nucleotides read TGTGCCTGGAGTGTCGCAGGGATCACTGAAGCTTTCTTT. Translating gives CAWSVAGITEAFF. The chain uses TRBV30 and TRBJ1-1, with D perhaps TRBD1 (5 bases). The CDR3 spans 13 residues. From germline, CDR1 is GTSNPN and CDR2 SVGIG (reference sequence). With 0 bases removed from V and 4 bases from J, the gap between germline ends came to 9 bases.